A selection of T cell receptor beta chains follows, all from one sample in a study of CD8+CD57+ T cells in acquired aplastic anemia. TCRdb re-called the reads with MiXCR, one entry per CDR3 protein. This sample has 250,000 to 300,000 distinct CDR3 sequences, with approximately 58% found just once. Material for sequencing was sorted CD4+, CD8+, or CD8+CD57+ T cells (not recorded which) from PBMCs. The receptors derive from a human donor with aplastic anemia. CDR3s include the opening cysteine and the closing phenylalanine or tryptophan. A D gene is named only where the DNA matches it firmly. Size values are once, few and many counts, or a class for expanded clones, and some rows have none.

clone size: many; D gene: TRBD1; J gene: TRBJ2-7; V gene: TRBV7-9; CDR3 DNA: TGTGCCAGCAGCTCCACAGGGGTGTACGAGCAGTACTTC; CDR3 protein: CASSSTGVYEQYF
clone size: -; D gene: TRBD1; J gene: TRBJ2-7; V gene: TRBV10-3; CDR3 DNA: TGTGCCATCTGCCCGGGCCGCGACAGGGGAGACGAGCAGTACTTC; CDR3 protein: CAICPGRDRGDEQYF
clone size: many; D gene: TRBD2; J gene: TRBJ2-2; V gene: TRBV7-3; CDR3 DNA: TGTGCCAGCAGCTTAGGGGGGGTGAACACCGGGGAGCTGTTTTTT; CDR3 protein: CASSLGGVNTGELFF
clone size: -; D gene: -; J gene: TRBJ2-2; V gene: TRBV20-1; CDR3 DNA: TGCAGTGCTAGAGGGCAGGGGCCCCCCTACAATGAGCAGTTTTTT; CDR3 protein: CSARGQGPPYNEQFF
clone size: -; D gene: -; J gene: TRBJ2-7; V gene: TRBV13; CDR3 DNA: TGTGCCAGCAGCTTATCAGGGGCAAGTTACGAGCAGTACTTC; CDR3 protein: CASSLSGASYEQYF
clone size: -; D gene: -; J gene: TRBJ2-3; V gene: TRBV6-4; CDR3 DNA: TGTGCCAGCAGTGCTGGCGGCCTCACAGATACGCAGTATTTT; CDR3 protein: CASSAGGLTDTQYF
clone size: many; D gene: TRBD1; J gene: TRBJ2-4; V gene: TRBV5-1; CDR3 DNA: TGCGCCAGCAGCCACGGGACAGTAGAAAACATTCAGTACTTC; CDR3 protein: CASSHGTVENIQYF
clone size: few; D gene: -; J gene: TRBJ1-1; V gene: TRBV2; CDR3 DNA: TGTGCCAGCAGTGAGCCGGGTTTGGGGATGACTGAAGCTTTCTTT; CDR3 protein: CASSEPGLGMTEAFF
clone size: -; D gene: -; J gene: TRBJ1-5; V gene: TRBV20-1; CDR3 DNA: TGCAGTGCCTCCCCGGGCGGAGGTAGCAATCAGCCCCAGCATTTT; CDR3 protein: CSASPGGGSNQPQHF
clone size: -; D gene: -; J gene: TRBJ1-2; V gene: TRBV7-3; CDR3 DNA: TGTGCCAGCAGCTTAGACGGGGCAGGAGGATCGGGTGGCTACACCTTC; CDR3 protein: CASSLDGAGGSGGYTF
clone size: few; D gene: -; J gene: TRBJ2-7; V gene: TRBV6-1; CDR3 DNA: TGTGCCAGCAGTGAAGCGGGGACCACCTACGAGCAGTACTTC; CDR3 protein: CASSEAGTTYEQYF
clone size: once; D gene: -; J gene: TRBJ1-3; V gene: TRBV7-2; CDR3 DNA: TGTGCCAGCAGCTTAGTGGGGGAATCTGGAAACACCATATATTTT; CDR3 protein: CASSLVGESGNTIYF
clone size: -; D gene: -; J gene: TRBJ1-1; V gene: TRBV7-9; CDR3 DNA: TGTGCCAGCAGCTTACCCTTGGACAGGAACACTGAAGCTTTCTTT; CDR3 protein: CASSLPLDRNTEAFF
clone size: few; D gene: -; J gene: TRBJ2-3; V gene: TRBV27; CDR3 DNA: TGTGCCAGCAGCGTAGAAGGGCTTAGCACAGATACGCAGTATTTT; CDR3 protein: CASSVEGLSTDTQYF
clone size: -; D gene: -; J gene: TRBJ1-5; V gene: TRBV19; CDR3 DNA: TGTGCCAGCTCCCCAATCAATCAGCCCCAGCATTTT; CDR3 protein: CASSPINQPQHF
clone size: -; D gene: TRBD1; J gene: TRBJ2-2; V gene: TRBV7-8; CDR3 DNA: TGTGCCAGCAGTAACAGGGACAGAGACACCGGGGAGCTGTTTTTT; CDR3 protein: CASSNRDRDTGELFF
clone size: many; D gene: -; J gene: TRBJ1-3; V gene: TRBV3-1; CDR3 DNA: TGTGCCAGCAGCGCGGGGACTCGTGGAAACACCATATATTTT; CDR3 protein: CASSAGTRGNTIYF
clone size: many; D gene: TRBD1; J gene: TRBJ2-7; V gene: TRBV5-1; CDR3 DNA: TGCGCCAGCAGCTCCGCGGGACAGGGGGTCGAGCAGTACTTC; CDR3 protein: CASSSAGQGVEQYF
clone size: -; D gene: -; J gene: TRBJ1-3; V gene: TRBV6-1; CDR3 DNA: TGTGCCAGCGGTGAAGACTACTCTGGAAACACCATATGTTTT; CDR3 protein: CASGEDYSGNTICF
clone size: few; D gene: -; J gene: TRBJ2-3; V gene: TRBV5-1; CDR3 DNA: TGCGCCAGCAGCTTGGATGGGACACCCGGCACAGATACGCAGTATTTT; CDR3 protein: CASSLDGTPGTDTQYF
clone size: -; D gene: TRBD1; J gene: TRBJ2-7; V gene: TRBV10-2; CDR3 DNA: TGCGCCAGCAGTGAAAACAGGGGGCAGAACGAGCAGTACTTC; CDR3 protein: CASSENRGQNEQYF
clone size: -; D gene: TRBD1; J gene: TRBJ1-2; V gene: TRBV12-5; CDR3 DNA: TGTGCTAGTGGTGAAGGACAGGGGAGAGGGGGCTACACCTTC; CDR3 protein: CASGEGQGRGGYTF
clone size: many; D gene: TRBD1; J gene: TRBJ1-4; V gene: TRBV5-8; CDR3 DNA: TGTGCCAGCAGCCCCGGGACAGTGAGGATCGAAAAACTGTTTTTT; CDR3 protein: CASSPGTVRIEKLFF
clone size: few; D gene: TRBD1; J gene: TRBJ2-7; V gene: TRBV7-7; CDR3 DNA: TGTGCTAGCAGCTTAGGGGGACAGGGAGTCTCCTACGAGCAGTACTTC; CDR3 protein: CASSLGGQGVSYEQYF